A selection of T cell receptor beta chains follows, all from one sample in a study of blood T cell repertoires in COVID-19. Measured with immunoSEQ multiplex PCR; TCRdb has only the in-frame clones, and not every one. The table lists 35,000 to 40,000 clones, more than 75% of them singletons, with about 15% in the top ten. The sequencing input was peripheral blood. These receptors were obtained from a man aged 45-65 years with active or convalescent COVID-19. Each CDR3 is given with its conserved first and last residue. D genes are given only for firm matches.

v_gene	d_gene	j_gene	CDR3aa
TRBV2	.	TRBJ1-5	CASRDSVANQPQHF
TRBV29-1	TRBD1	TRBJ1-4	CSAGTGREKLFF
TRBV7-9	.	TRBJ2-5	CASSSRTVQETQYF
TRBV10-3	.	TRBJ1-5	CAIRQTGTWRLWNQPQHF
TRBV27	TRBD1	TRBJ2-7	CASSLQQGAGSYEQYF
TRBV7-9	TRBD1	TRBJ2-1	CASSLVGTANNEQFF
TRBV18	.	TRBJ1-1	CASSPGKGQRTEAFF
TRBV5-1	.	TRBJ2-7	CASSPNRNEQYF
TRBV5-1	TRBD1	TRBJ2-3	CASSSGQGQITDTQYF
TRBV7-8	TRBD2	TRBJ2-1	CASSLGTSGGLDEQFF